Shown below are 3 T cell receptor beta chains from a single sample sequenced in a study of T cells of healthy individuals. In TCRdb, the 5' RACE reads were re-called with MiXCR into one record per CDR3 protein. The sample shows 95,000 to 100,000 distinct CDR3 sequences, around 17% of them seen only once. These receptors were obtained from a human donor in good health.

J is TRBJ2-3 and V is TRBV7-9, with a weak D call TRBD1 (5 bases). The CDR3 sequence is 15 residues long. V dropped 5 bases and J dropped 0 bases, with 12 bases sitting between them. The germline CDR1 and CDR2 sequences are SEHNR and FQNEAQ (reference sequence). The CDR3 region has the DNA TGTGCCAGCAGCCCCAAAGGGGTGAGCACAGATACGCAGTATTTT. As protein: CASSPKGVSTDTQYF.

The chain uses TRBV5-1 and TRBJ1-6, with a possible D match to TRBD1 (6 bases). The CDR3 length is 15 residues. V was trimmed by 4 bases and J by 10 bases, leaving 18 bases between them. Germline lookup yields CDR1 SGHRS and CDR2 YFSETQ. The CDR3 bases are TGCGCCAGCAGCGAAACGACAGGTTCGGACTCACCCCTCCACTTT. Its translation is CASSETTGSDSPLHF.

As DNA, the CDR3 is TGTGCCAGCACCGATAGCGGGAGGGGCACAGATACGCAGTATTTT. Its protein is CASTDSGRGTDTQYF. This chain joins TRBV6-6 and TRBJ2-3, with 11 bases identical to TRBD2. The J segment lost 1 base and the V segment lost 7 bases, leaving 4 bases of the junction unmatched. There are 15 residues in the CDR3. Germline V gene data show CDR1 as MNHNY and CDR2 as SVGAGI (reference sequence).